The 9 T cell receptor beta chains listed next were all sequenced from one sample in a study of shared clonotypes between healthy human individuals. Data came from immunoSEQ multiplex PCR; TCRdb stores just in-frame clones and leaves some out. The repertoire has around 600,000 clones, more than 95% of them found once; the top ten carry 0.3%. Naive CD8 cells lacked CD45RO and underwent positive selection for CCR7, leaving out terminally differentiated effector memory CD45RA+ cells. Sample: naive CD8+ T cells sorted from blood. The origin of the receptors is a man between 25 and 39 years old in good health.

V usage is TRBV5-1 and J usage is TRBJ1-5, with 8 bases lining up with TRBD1. There are 13 residues in the CDR3. Germline lookup yields CDR1 SGHRS and CDR2 YFSETQ. The J segment lost 6 bases and the V segment lost 7 bases, leaving 6 bases of the junction unmatched. CDR3: CASFHRGVQPQHF. The DNA for the CDR3 is TGCGCCAGCTTCCACAGGGGGGTTCAGCCCCAGCATTTT.

This chain links TRBV5-4 with TRBJ2-5; TRBD1 agrees at 7 bases. From germline, CDR1 is SGHNT and CDR2 YYREEE (reference sequence). This CDR3 comprises 14 residues. The junction had 6 bases not matched to a gene; V was cut back by 4 bases and J by 3 bases. This chain's CDR3 is CASSPRDSKETQYF. The DNA for the CDR3 is TGTGCCAGCAGCCCCCGGGACAGCAAAGAGACCCAGTACTTC. Using reference TRBV5-4 and TRBJ2-5 for the parts outside the CDR3, the full variable domain is ETGVTQSPTHLIKTRGQQVTLRCSSQSGHNTVSWYQQALGQGPQFIFQYYREEENGRGNFPPRFSGLQFPNYSSELNVNALELDDSALYLCASSPRDSKETQYFGPGTRLLVL.

The chain couples TRBV7-6 to TRBJ2-2, with D maybe TRBD2 (5 bases). There are 19 residues in the CDR3. The germline V gene has CDR1 SGHVS and CDR2 FNYEAQ. V gave up 9 bases and J gave up 5 bases, with 31 bases separating them. Here the CDR3 DNA reads TGTGCCAGTGGCCTGGGTGGGATAGCGACTACCAGTGGGACCGGGGAGCTGTTTTTT. It is translated as CASGLGGIATTSGTGELFF.

The rearrangement uses TRBV7-9 and TRBJ2-1; D gene uncertain. CDR1 and CDR2 from the germline V gene are SEHNR and FQNEAQ (reference sequence). V was shortened by 4 bases and J by 0 bases, with 13 bases between the two germline ends. The CDR3 is 16 residues long. The CDR3 DNA reads TGTGCCAGCAGCTCTTTACCGGGCCCCTCCTACAATGAGCAGTTCTTC. It encodes CASSSLPGPSYNEQFF.

Comment on this clone: The sample contains more than one DNA sequence encoding this CDR3. The chain uses TRBV29-1 and TRBJ2-1; D perhaps matches TRBD1 (6 bases). The CDR3 sequence is 9 residues long. The V end was cut by 6 bases, the J end by 9 bases, with 6 bases between. The germline CDR1 and CDR2 sequences are SQVTM and ANQGSEA. The DNA for the CDR3 is TGCAGCGTAGGGGGTGAGCAGTTCTTC. Residues: CSVGGEQFF.

This clone was counted once. The J gene is TRBJ2-7, the V gene TRBV7-9, with D uncertain. This CDR3 region has 14 residues. V was pared by 2 bases and J by 3 bases, with 11 bases between. Germline V CDR1 and CDR2: SEHNR, FQNEAQ (reference sequence). The CDR3: CASSLTHIDYEQYF. The CDR3 nucleotides read TGTGCCAGCAGCTTAACACATATCGACTACGAGCAGTACTTC.

The chain employs TRBV9 and TRBJ2-3; D is undetermined. Per the germline V gene, CDR1 is SGDLS and CDR2 is YYNGEE. Between the trimmed V and J ends, which lost 2 bases and 1 base, there was a span of 11 bases. The CDR3 consists of 15 residues. The CDR3 loop is CASSVLAIGTDTQYF. DNA for the CDR3: TGTGCCAGCAGCGTCTTAGCTATCGGCACAGATACGCAGTATTTT. The variable domain in full, completed from reference TRBV9 and TRBJ2-3, reads DSGVTQTPKHLITATGQRVTLRCSPRSGDLSVYWYQQSLDQGLQFLIQYYNGEERAKGNILERFSAQQFPDLHSELNLSSLELGDSALYFCASSVLAIGTDTQYFGPGTRLTVL.

V and J are TRBV7-9 and TRBJ2-1, with a weak D call TRBD1 (5 bases). The CDR3 runs to 14 residues. Germline-derived CDR1 and CDR2 are SEHNR and FQNEAQ (reference sequence). V lost 5 bases, J lost 3 bases, and 11 bases lay in between. The CDR3 loop reads CASSDPRDYNEQFF. CDR3 sequence (DNA): TGTGCCAGCAGCGACCCCAGGGACTACAATGAGCAGTTCTTC.

This clone was seen only once. The gene calls are TRBV11-2 and TRBJ2-3; D not resolved. In germline, CDR1 is SGHAT, CDR2 FQNNGV. V was clipped by 7 bases and J by 7 bases, with 21 bases between them. The CDR3 covers 15 residues. CDR3 DNA sequence: TGTGCCAGCACCTTGGGATATGGTCGCACGAATACGCAGTATTTT. Protein product: CASTLGYGRTNTQYF.